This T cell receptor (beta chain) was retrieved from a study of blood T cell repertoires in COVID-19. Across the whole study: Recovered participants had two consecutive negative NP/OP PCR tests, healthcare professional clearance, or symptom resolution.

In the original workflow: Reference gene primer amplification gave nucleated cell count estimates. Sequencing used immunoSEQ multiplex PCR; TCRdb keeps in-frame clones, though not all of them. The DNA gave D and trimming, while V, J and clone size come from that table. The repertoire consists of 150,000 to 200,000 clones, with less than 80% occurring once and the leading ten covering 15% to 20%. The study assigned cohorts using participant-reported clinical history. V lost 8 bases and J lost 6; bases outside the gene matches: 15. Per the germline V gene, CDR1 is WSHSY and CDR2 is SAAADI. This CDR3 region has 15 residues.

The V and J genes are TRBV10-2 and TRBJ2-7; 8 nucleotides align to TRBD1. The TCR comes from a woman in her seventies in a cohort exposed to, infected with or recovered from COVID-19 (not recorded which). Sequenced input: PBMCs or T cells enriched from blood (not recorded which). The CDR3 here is CASQTFGQGVSEQYF. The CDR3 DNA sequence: TGCGCCAGCCAGACTTTTGGACAGGGAGTTAGCGAGCAGTACTTC.